This T cell receptor (beta chain) was found in a study of blood T cell repertoires in COVID-19. V was pared by 5 bases and J by 2 bases, with 5 bases of the junction left unmatched. From germline, CDR1 is MNHEY and CDR2 SVGEGT. The CDR3 spans 15 residues. Original data processing: Amplifying reference gene primers gave estimates of nucleated cell counts. TCRdb keeps only in-frame clones here, not all; method: immunoSEQ multiplex PCR. V and J calls and clone size are given by that table; D and trimming were obtained from the DNA. The sample contains around 100,000 clones, roughly 81% of which appear only once.

This chain uses TRBV6-2 or TRBV6-3 with TRBJ2-7; 11 nucleotides match TRBD2. The sequence came from a middle-aged man with active or convalescent COVID-19. Sequencing was carried out using peripheral blood. Written as DNA, the CDR3 is TGTGCCAGCAGTCACGGGGGACTAGCGGCCTACGAGCAGTACTTC. It translates to CASSHGGLAAYEQYF.